This T cell receptor (beta chain) was retrieved from a study of T cell responses to AZD1222 COVID-19 vaccine. The protocol was immunoSEQ multiplex PCR, while the TCRdb copy is restricted to in-frame clones and leaves out a portion. The repertoire has about 89,000 clones, around 90% of them found once; the top ten carry roughly 5.6%. J was trimmed by 6 bases and V by 4 bases; bases with no gene match: 13. The CDR3 covers 16 residues. Germline lookup yields CDR1 SGHNT and CDR2 YYREEE (reference sequence). This sequence originates from an adult in good health. Specimen: peripheral blood, collected on day 0 of MenACWY control vaccination. The V gene is TRBV5-4, the J gene TRBJ1-5; the match to TRBD1 covers 7 bases. The CDR3 DNA sequence: TGTGCCAGCAGCCACGGCCCCACAGGGGACGGTCAGCCCCAGCATTTT. Amino acids: CASSHGPTGDGQPQHF.